This record concerns one T cell receptor (beta chain) sequence. At least ten counts were recorded for this clonotype. Its target antigen remains unknown. No clone much larger than this one lies a single base away; base qualities are absent. The study was a case-control design nested within a healthcare worker cohort in London, UK, with weekly nasopharyngeal swab PCR tests and blood sampling. Healthcare workers were recruited during the week of the UK lockdown, between 23 and 31 March 2020, and followed weekly for up to about 15 weeks. From the cysteine through the phenylalanine, the CDR3 covers 14 amino acids. Only the CDR3 part of the read is kept: 42 bases, read in frame from the first base. For CDR1 and CDR2, the germline V gene (reference sequence) lists DFQATT and SNEGSKA. V is reduced by 1 base and J by 2 bases, leaving a spacing of 12 bases between them. The record originates from a study of early T cells in non-severe SARS-CoV-2 infection (dated by TCRdb to about 2021). General notes on the study: Bulk RNA from unsorted whole blood was used for TCR sequencing, so alpha and beta chains could not be paired.

The paper's findings and limits, for the study overall: VDJdb matching was skewed toward anti-spike CD8 responses and likely underestimated virus-specific expansions by missing private and CD4 specificities.

Preparation of the library involved 5' RACE. TCRdb shows the sequencer as NextSeq 500. The TCR library protocol attached unique molecular identifiers to individual cDNA molecules to correct for sequencing error and PCR bias. Sequencing covered both TCR alpha and beta chains, and within each sample the abundances of alpha and beta sequences were tightly co-correlated. The authors' analysis ran thus. Decombinator V4 was used to perform V gene, J gene and CDR3 annotation of TCR sequences. Expanded TCRs were defined as changing significantly between any two time points under a Poisson model with p below 0.0001. TCR abundances were normalised to the total number of TCRs sequenced per sample and were expressed as counts per million. TRAV1-2 paired with TRAJ12, TRAJ20 or TRAJ33 defined MAIT TCRs, while TRAV10 paired with TRAJ18 defined iNKT TCRs. VDJdb, accessed on 1 November 2021, was searched for TCRs annotated for CMV, EBV and SARS-CoV-2, and TCRs annotated for more than one antigen were excluded. TCRdb reran the public reads through fastp at Q25 and MiXCR, keeping productive beta chains. Every distinct CDR3 protein forms one entry, paired with its most common genes and DNA. The V and J calls, along with clone size, are taken from TCRdb and not from the paper's own processing. For this sample the table gives fewer than 35,000 distinct CDR3 sequences, of which roughly 4.5% were detected only once. The ten largest clones add up to roughly 11% of the sample.

The chain joins TRBV20-1 to TRBJ2-7, with an unclear D gene assignment. Sequenced: whole blood. The sequence was obtained from an adult who was a healthcare worker with PCR-confirmed SARS-CoV-2 infection or an uninfected control (not recorded which). The DNA sequence is TGCAGTGCTAGAGCCCTCACCCGGGCCTACGAGCAGTACTTC. This translates into CSARALTRAYEQYF.